The 29 T cell receptor beta chains in this list originate from one sample, sequenced in a study of blood T cell repertoires in COVID-19. TCRdb's table, derived via immunoSEQ multiplex PCR, lists solely in-frame clones and lacks some. The sample consists of around 370,000 clones, around 90% of them appearing once. Sequences were obtained from peripheral blood. These receptors originate from a woman between 18 and 29 years old who had recovered from COVID-19.

The chain carries TRBV6-5 and TRBJ2-1; 12 positions agree with TRBD2. This CDR3 contains 15 residues. The germline CDR1 and CDR2 sequences are MNHEY and SVGAGI. V lost 5 bases and J lost 4; bases outside the gene matches: 3. The CDR3 coding sequence is TGTGCCAGCAGTACGGGACTAGCGGGTTACAATGAGCAGTTCTTC. Its translation: CASSTGLAGYNEQFF.

This chain joins TRBV28 and TRBJ1-5; D not resolved. Germline CDR1 MDHEN, CDR2 SYDVKM. The CDR3 spans 16 residues. Trimming took 7 bases from V and 6 from J, leaving 22 bases between them. CDR3: CASIPNSRGRGQPQHF. Here the CDR3 DNA reads TGTGCCAGCATCCCCAACTCGCGGGGTCGGGGTCAGCCCCAGCATTTT.

This clone appeared a single time. V and J are TRBV29-1 and TRBJ2-3; TRBD2 matches at 11 bases. Germline CDR1 SQVTM, CDR2 ANQGSEA. The CDR3 runs to 14 residues. After removal of 4 bases from V and 5 bases from J, the junction contained 5 bases not matched to a gene. The CDR3 nucleotides read TGCAGCGTTGTACCCCTAGCGGGAGGAGATACGCAGTATTTT. Translating gives CSVVPLAGGDTQYF.

The V and J genes are TRBV7-7 and TRBJ2-1; 13 bases agree with TRBD2. With V trimmed by 5 bases and J by 4 bases, 2 bases remained unmatched. This CDR3 has 15 amino acids. Looked up from germline, CDR1 is SSHAT and CDR2 is FNYEAQ (reference sequence). The CDR3 region has the DNA TGTGCCAGCAGCCCGGGACTAGCGGGATACAATGAGCAGTTCTTC. As protein: CASSPGLAGYNEQFF. The complete variable domain, with remaining parts taken from reference TRBV7-7 and TRBJ2-1, reads GAGVSQSPRYKVTKRGQDVTLRCDPISSHATLYWYQQALGQGPEFLTYFNYEAQPDKSGLPSDRFSAERPEGSISTLTIQRTEQRDSAMYRCASSPGLAGYNEQFFGPGTRLTVL.

CDR3 protein: CAISEDSGIYNEQFF. The CDR3, as DNA: TGTGCCATCAGTGAAGATAGCGGGATTTACAATGAGCAGTTCTTC. The chain has TRBV10-3 and TRBJ2-1; 8 nucleotides agree with TRBD2. Germline-derived CDR1 and CDR2 are ENHRY and SYGVKD. This CDR3 comprises 15 residues. The V and J ends lost 3 bases and 4 bases, in that order; junction bases with no gene match: 5.

V and J are TRBV10-1 and TRBJ2-1; D is possibly TRBD2 (6 bases). Germline V gives CDR1 WNHNN, CDR2 SYGVQD (reference sequence). There are 15 residues in the CDR3. V was clipped by 3 bases and J by 0 bases, with 9 bases between them. This CDR3 reads CASSDAGSSYNEQFF. CDR3 bases: TGCGCCAGCAGTGACGCGGGAAGCTCCTACAATGAGCAGTTCTTC.

The CDR3 bases are TGTGCCAGCAGCTTGGCCGCGGGGAACACTGAAGCTTTCTTT. Its translation: CASSLAAGNTEAFF. The chain joins TRBV5-6 to TRBJ1-1, with unresolved D. Germline assignment: CDR1 SGHDT and CDR2 YYEEEE. V dropped 0 bases and J dropped 1 base, with 7 bases sitting between them. This CDR3 has 14 residues.

This clone has just a few counts. The chain employs TRBV4-3 and TRBJ1-3; no definite D call. The CDR3 loop spans 14 amino acids. Germline V CDR1 and CDR2: LGHNA, YSLEER. Trimming pared 4 bases from V and 4 bases from J, leaving 11 bases between. As DNA, the CDR3 is TGCGCCAGCAGCCGAGGACCGGGGGGAAACACCATATATTTT. As protein: CASSRGPGGNTIYF.

The V gene is TRBV4-3, the J gene TRBJ1-1, with D uncertain. V gave up 1 base and J gave up 7 bases, with 10 bases separating them. This CDR3 region has 13 residues. Germline V lookup: CDR1 LGHNA, CDR2 YSLEER. This chain's CDR3 is CASSQGRGLEAFF. The CDR3 nucleotides are TGCGCCAGCAGCCAAGGTCGTGGGCTTGAAGCTTTCTTT.

The genes are TRBV3-1 (or the pseudogene TRBV3-2) and TRBJ2-4; tentatively, D is TRBD1 (5 bases). The V and J ends lost 3 bases and 5 bases respectively, with 17 bases between them. The CDR3 has 16 residues. Germline values: CDR1 LGHDT, CDR2 YNNKEL (reference sequence). As DNA, the CDR3 is TGTGCCAGCAGCCAGGGATTGGCAGGGCCCCAAAACATTCAGTACTTC. Its protein product is CASSQGLAGPQNIQYF.

This rearrangement joins TRBV2 to TRBJ1-5; D is unclear. The V end lost 8 bases, the J end lost 0 bases, and 17 bases lay between the germline ends. Germline loops: CDR1 SNHLY, CDR2 FYNNEI. This CDR3 contains 16 residues. The CDR3 DNA reads TGTGCCAGCCAACTCGGTCCCCCTGGTAGCAATCAGCCCCAGCATTTT. This sequence encodes CASQLGPPGSNQPQHF.

The rearrangement uses TRBV24-1 and TRBJ2-1, with 9 nucleotides matching TRBD2. Germline trimming cut 4 bases from V and 12 bases from J; bases unmatched to any gene: 9. The CDR3 totals 14 residues. In germline, CDR1 is KGHDR, CDR2 SFDVKD. This CDR3 is CATSEGAGGPGQFF. The CDR3 coding sequence is TGTGCCACCAGTGAAGGAGCGGGAGGCCCGGGGCAGTTCTTC.

This clone was seen ten or more times. The CDR3 bases are TGTGCCAGCAGCGTAACTTCAGGGCATAATTCACCCCTCCACTTT. It translates to CASSVTSGHNSPLHF. V gene TRBV9 combines with J gene TRBJ1-6; a possible D gene is TRBD1 (5 bases). This CDR3 contains 15 residues. The V and J ends lost 1 base and 5 bases respectively, with 10 bases between them. The V gene's germline CDR1 is SGDLS and CDR2 YYNGEE.

The rearrangement uses TRBV29-1 and TRBJ1-1, with D tentatively TRBD1 (6 bases). CDR3 length equals 13 residues. Germline-derived CDR1 and CDR2 are SQVTM and ANQGSEA. Trimming shortened V by 6 bases and J by 3 bases, and 14 bases separated the two germline ends. The CDR3 bases are TGCAGCGTCAGCTTGGGGGCGGACACTGAAGCTTTCTTT. Its translation: CSVSLGADTEAFF.

V gene TRBV12-3 or TRBV12-4 combines with J gene TRBJ1-1; D ambiguous. The CDR3 extends over 13 amino acids. Between the trimmed V and J ends, which lost 3 bases and 8 bases, there was a span of 13 bases. CDR3 in amino acids: CASSFVLGSEAFF. CDR3 nucleotide sequence: TGTGCCAGCAGTTTCGTTTTGGGCTCAGAAGCTTTCTTT.

J is TRBJ2-7 and V is TRBV6-2 or TRBV6-3; 9 positions match TRBD1. Germline loops: CDR1 MNHEY, CDR2 SVGEGT. CDR3 length: 15 residues. With 5 bases clipped from V and 4 bases from J, the junction kept 9 bases outside the gene matches. The CDR3 DNA reads as TGTGCCAGCAGTCGCCCCGGGGACAGGGCATACGAGCAGTACGTC. Translation: CASSRPGDRAYEQYV.

V and J are TRBV9 and TRBJ1-2; tentatively, D is TRBD1 (5 bases). Trimming shortened V by 0 bases and J by 4 bases, and 10 bases separated the two germline ends. Germline lookup yields CDR1 SGDLS and CDR2 YYNGEE. This CDR3 has 14 amino acids. The CDR3 here is CASSVGYRPYGYTF. CDR3 nucleotide sequence: TGTGCCAGCAGCGTAGGATACAGGCCCTATGGCTACACCTTC. The complete variable domain, with remaining parts taken from reference TRBV9 and TRBJ1-2, reads DSGVTQTPKHLITATGQRVTLRCSPRSGDLSVYWYQQSLDQGLQFLIQYYNGEERAKGNILERFSAQQFPDLHSELNLSSLELGDSALYFCASSVGYRPYGYTFGSGTRLTVV.

The chain uses TRBV5-1 and TRBJ2-2; D perhaps matches TRBD1 (7 bases). The CDR3 runs 16 residues. Per the germline V gene, CDR1 is SGHRS and CDR2 is YFSETQ. V was pared by 0 bases and J by 5 bases, with 14 bases between. The CDR3 here is CASSLAPGGRTGELFF. The CDR3 nucleotides read TGCGCCAGCAGCTTGGCTCCAGGGGGGCGAACCGGGGAGCTGTTTTTT. Based on the CDR3 plus reference TRBV5-1 and TRBJ2-2, the full variable domain is KAGVTQTPRYLIKTRGQQVTLSCSPISGHRSVSWYQQTPGQGLQFLFEYFSETQRNKGNFPGRFSGRQFSNSRSEMNVSTLELGDSALYLCASSLAPGGRTGELFFGEGSRLTVL.

The genes are TRBV12-3 or TRBV12-4 and TRBJ1-5; D not resolved. There are 13 residues in the CDR3. Deletions cut 7 bases from V and 6 bases from J, with 13 bases between. Here the CDR3 DNA reads TGTGCCAGCACCAACCGCGGCCCTCAGCCCCAGCATTTT. Translating gives CASTNRGPQPQHF.

The V gene is TRBV6-5, the J gene TRBJ2-6; D ambiguous. The CDR3 has 14 residues. Germline V gene sequence: CDR1 MNHEY, CDR2 SVGAGI. Trimming took off 8 bases at V and 4 bases at J, with 12 bases between the two ends. The CDR3 here is CASLTYSGANVLTF. The CDR3 DNA is TGTGCCAGCCTGACTTATTCGGGGGCCAACGTCCTGACTTTC.

The chain links TRBV5-3 to TRBJ2-3; 9 nucleotides agree with TRBD1. TRBV5-3 is designated an ORF whose function remains uncertain. Losses at the gene ends were 3 bases for V and 6 bases for J; bases not matched to a gene: 8. This CDR3 region has 15 residues. In DNA, the CDR3 is TGTGCCAGAAGCTGTCGGGGACAGGGATCCGATACGCAGTATTTT. Amino acid sequence: CARSCRGQGSDTQYF.

The CDR3 sequence is CASTPSSYNEQFF. The CDR3, as DNA: TGTGCCAGCACCCCGAGCTCCTACAATGAGCAGTTCTTC. The genes are TRBV6-2 or TRBV6-3 and TRBJ2-1; D is undetermined. This CDR3 is 13 amino acids long. Germline CDR1 MNHEY, CDR2 SVGEGT. Trimming pared 7 bases from V and 0 bases from J, leaving 7 bases between.

The chain uses TRBV12-5 and TRBJ2-1; 10 nucleotides match TRBD1. The germline gives CDR1 LGHNT, CDR2 FRNRAP. The CDR3 is 20 residues long. V shed 0 bases, J shed 8 bases, and the junction held 19 bases outside the gene matches. CDR3 bases: TGTGCTAGTGGTTTGGTATCCGCTCCTGTCCGTAGACAGGGGGCCCATGAGCAGTTCTTC. Translated, it gives CASGLVSAPVRRQGAHEQFF.

The V gene is TRBV6-2 or TRBV6-3, the J gene TRBJ1-2; 7 nucleotides line up with TRBD1. V lost 0 bases, J lost 12 bases, and 16 bases stayed unmatched. Germline values: CDR1 MNHEY, CDR2 SVGEGT. This CDR3 spans 16 amino acids. CDR3 in DNA: TGTGCCAGCAGTTACTCGACCGAGACAGGGTACCGGGGGAACACCTTC. This sequence encodes CASSYSTETGYRGNTF.

J is TRBJ2-1 and V is TRBV11-2, with a tentative D call TRBD2 (5 bases). This CDR3 has 15 residues. V lost 3 bases and J 6 bases, leaving 15 bases between the germline ends. Germline loops: CDR1 SGHAT, CDR2 FQNNGV. The CDR3 DNA reads as TGTGCCAGCAGCTTTGGTCGGGATGGTGCCAATGAGCAGTTCTTC. This codes for CASSFGRDGANEQFF.

This chain joins TRBV11-2 and TRBJ1-3; D is undetermined. Trimming removed 5 bases from V and 4 bases from J, with 12 bases in between. This CDR3 comprises 14 residues. The germline V gene has CDR1 SGHAT and CDR2 FQNNGV. CDR3 bases: TGTGCCAGCAGCCTAAGCAGGCGAGGAAACACCATATATTTT. Its protein product is CASSLSRRGNTIYF.

DNA for the CDR3: TGTGCCATAGGGACATCGGCGCCCTATGGCAGCTACACCTTC. It translates to CAIGTSAPYGSYTF. The V call is TRBV10-3, the J call TRBJ1-2; tentative D call: TRBD1 (6 bases). Germline V gene lookup returns CDR1 ENHRY and CDR2 SYGVKD. This CDR3 contains 14 residues. Trimming shortened V by 9 bases and J by 9 bases, and 23 bases separated the two germline ends.

The gene calls are TRBV4-2 and TRBJ2-3, with 7 bases lining up with TRBD2. Germline CDR1 LGHNA, CDR2 YNFKEQ. Germline trimming cut 3 bases from V and 2 bases from J; bases unmatched to any gene: 8. The CDR3 runs to 16 residues. CDR3 bases: TGTGCCAGCAGCCACGATCGGGAGGCCCTCACAGATACGCAGTATTTT. Translated, it gives CASSHDREALTDTQYF.

The chain employs TRBV18 and TRBJ2-3; 11 bases align to TRBD2. V was clipped by 3 bases and J by 4 bases; unmatched bases: 3. Germline V lookup: CDR1 KGHSH, CDR2 LQKENI. There are 15 residues in the CDR3. This chain's CDR3 is CASSPPGLAADTQYF. Written as DNA, the CDR3 is TGTGCCAGCTCACCGCCGGGACTAGCGGCAGATACGCAGTATTTT.